Shown below are 23 T cell receptor beta chains from a single sample sequenced in a study of blood T cell repertoires in COVID-19. The table came from immunoSEQ multiplex PCR; TCRdb's copy has only in-frame clones and leaves some out. The sample comprises nearly 200,000 clones, approximately 84% of which are singletons, and roughly 5.3% rests with the top ten. The material sequenced was peripheral blood. All receptors come from a woman in her 70s with active or convalescent COVID-19.

This chain joins TRBV3-1 (or the pseudogene TRBV3-2) and TRBJ2-3, with D possibly TRBD1 on 5 matching bases. V was cut by 1 base and J by 5 bases, with 13 bases left in between. The CDR3 has 15 residues. The germline V gene has CDR1 LGHDT and CDR2 YNNKEL (reference sequence). Here the CDR3 DNA reads TGTGCCAGCAGCCAAGGGCTAGGGGTAGGAGATACGCAGTATTTT. Protein: CASSQGLGVGDTQYF.

This rearrangement joins TRBV7-2 to TRBJ1-4, with D possibly TRBD1 on 5 matching bases. The CDR3 extends over 15 amino acids. Germline CDR1 and CDR2: SGHTA and FQGNSA. Trimming left V 3 bases short and J 3 bases short, with 11 bases between. CDR3 loop: CASSLWGGPNEKLFF. In nucleotides, the CDR3 is TGTGCCAGCAGCTTGTGGGGGGGTCCTAATGAAAAACTGTTTTTT.

The V and J genes are TRBV27 and TRBJ2-2; 7 nucleotides line up with TRBD2. This CDR3 is 14 amino acids long. Germline loops: CDR1 MNHEY, CDR2 SMNVEV (reference sequence). CDR3 in amino acids: CELRTRSNTGELFF. CDR3 nucleotide sequence: TGTGAGTTAAGGACTAGGTCGAACACCGGGGAGCTGTTTTTT.

This clone turned up a few times. This chain connects TRBV18 to TRBJ1-2; 8 bases line up with TRBD1. V gave up 4 bases and J gave up 1 base; unmatched junction bases: 11. Germline values: CDR1 KGHSH, CDR2 LQKENI. This CDR3 is 17 amino acids long. CDR3 bases: TGTGCCAGCTCACAGACAGGGGTGAGCTTCCTTAACTATGGCTACACCTTC. It yields the protein CASSQTGVSFLNYGYTF.

There are a few counts of this clone. This chain joins TRBV29-1 and TRBJ2-5, with D unclear. Germline CDR1 is SQVTM and CDR2 is ANQGSEA. The V end was cut by 7 bases, the J end by 1 base, with 7 bases between. The CDR3 has 11 residues. The CDR3 sequence is CSGSVQETQYF. In DNA, the CDR3 is TGCAGCGGCAGTGTCCAAGAGACCCAGTACTTC.

The V call is TRBV29-1, the J call TRBJ2-1; 8 bases fit TRBD1. V lost 2 bases, J lost 15 bases, and 6 bases stayed unmatched. The germline CDR1 and CDR2 sequences are SQVTM and ANQGSEA. The CDR3 has 11 amino acids. The CDR3 bases are TGCAGCGTTGAAACCGGGACAGGATTGTTCTTC. It codes for CSVETGTGLFF.

The CDR3 DNA follows: TGTGCCAGTAGTCTCAGGGGCCCTGGGGCCAACGTCCTGACTTTC. Residues: CASSLRGPGANVLTF. The chain couples TRBV19 to TRBJ2-6, with a possible D match to TRBD1 (6 bases). Germline V gives CDR1 LNHDA, CDR2 SQIVND (reference sequence). Trimming removed 5 bases from V and 2 bases from J, with 10 bases in between. The CDR3 length is 15 residues.

This clone was counted only a few times. The J gene is TRBJ1-5, the V gene TRBV28; D possibly corresponds to TRBD1 (6 bases). CDR1 is MDHEN and CDR2 is SYDVKM in the germline V gene. V was clipped by 2 bases and J by 9 bases, with 11 bases between them. This CDR3 spans 13 amino acids. CDR3 region: CASSLQIRGPQHF. The CDR3 DNA reads TGTGCCAGCAGTTTACAAATCAGGGGGCCCCAGCATTTT.

The chain combines TRBV6-1 with TRBJ2-6, with D maybe TRBD1 (5 bases). The ends were cut back, 2 bases at V and 0 bases at J, with 14 bases in the middle. Germline CDR1 is MNHNS and CDR2 is SASEGT. The CDR3 contains 18 residues. The CDR3 reads CASSESLPGLSGANVLTF. CDR3 coding DNA: TGTGCCAGCAGTGAATCCCTCCCAGGGCTCTCTGGGGCCAACGTCCTGACTTTC.

This chain joins TRBV19 and TRBJ1-2, with 7 bases lining up with TRBD1. The V and J ends lost 0 bases and 3 bases, in that order; junction bases with no gene match: 10. The CDR3 is made up of 17 amino acids. Per the germline V gene, CDR1 is LNHDA and CDR2 is SQIVND (reference sequence). The CDR3: CASSIDHRHRGDYGYTF. CDR3 DNA: TGTGCCAGTAGTATAGATCATCGTCACAGGGGAGACTATGGCTACACCTTC.

This clone was counted a single time. This chain uses TRBV19 with TRBJ2-2; 10 nucleotides align to TRBD1. V lost 3 bases, J lost 4 bases, and 5 bases stayed unmatched. The CDR3 totals 16 residues. Looked up from germline, CDR1 is LNHDA and CDR2 is SQIVND (reference sequence). CDR3 bases: TGTGCCAGTAGTATGCCCGGGACAGGGGTCACCGGGGAGCTGTTTTTT. As protein: CASSMPGTGVTGELFF.

The gene calls are TRBV5-1 and TRBJ1-1; possibly TRBD1 for D (5 bases). The CDR3 extends over 14 amino acids. V lost 1 base to trimming and J lost 5 bases, with 12 bases between them. CDR1 is SGHRS, CDR2 YFSETQ, per germline. This CDR3 reads CASSLSRAGTEAFF. In DNA, the CDR3 is TGCGCCAGCAGCTTGAGCAGGGCGGGGACTGAAGCTTTCTTT.

This clone was picked up a small number of times. The rearrangement links TRBV14 to TRBJ2-1, with D tentatively TRBD2 (6 bases). Trimming took 4 bases from V and 4 from J, leaving 14 bases between them. The V gene's germline CDR1 is SGHDN and CDR2 FVKESK. The CDR3 is 15 amino acids. CDR3: CASSRAGTPYNEQFF. For the CDR3, the DNA is TGTGCCAGCAGCCGCGCGGGGACGCCGTACAATGAGCAGTTCTTC.

This clone has a single count. The chain is built from TRBV6-6 and TRBJ1-1, with D uncertain. Per germline, CDR1 MNHNY and CDR2 SVGAGI (reference sequence). V was shortened by 5 bases and J by 1 base, with 8 bases between the two germline ends. This CDR3 region has 13 residues. Written as DNA, the CDR3 is TGTGCCAGCAGTCCCTATCAGAACACTGAAGCTTTCTTT. This translates into CASSPYQNTEAFF.

The rearrangement links TRBV27 to TRBJ2-7; 12 nucleotides agree with TRBD2. The CDR3 has 14 residues. J was trimmed by 2 bases and V by 6 bases; bases with no gene match: 2. Germline V gene data show CDR1 as MNHEY and CDR2 as SMNVEV (reference sequence). The CDR3 sequence: CASRRTSGAYEQYF. DNA of the CDR3: TGTGCCAGCAGACGGACTAGCGGGGCCTACGAGCAGTACTTC.

The chain joins TRBV29-1 to TRBJ2-7, with D unresolved. Deletions cut 4 bases from V and 0 bases from J, with 10 bases between. The CDR3 runs to 13 residues. Germline lookup yields CDR1 SQVTM and CDR2 ANQGSEA. Here the CDR3 reads CSVGQASSYEQYF. CDR3 coding DNA: TGCAGCGTTGGGCAGGCCTCCTCCTACGAGCAGTACTTC.

This chain joins TRBV7-7 and TRBJ2-5; the match to TRBD1 covers 8 bases. Germline CDR1 reads SSHAT; CDR2 reads FNYEAQ (reference sequence). After removal of 3 bases from V and 2 bases from J, the junction contained 2 bases not matched to a gene. This CDR3 region has 14 residues. This CDR3 is CASSLGTGQETQYF. CDR3 nucleotides: TGTGCCAGCAGCTTGGGGACAGGACAAGAGACCCAGTACTTC.

This clone occurred once. The chain combines TRBV12-3 or TRBV12-4 with TRBJ1-2; TRBD1 is a possible D gene (5 bases). This CDR3 contains 13 residues. Trimming took 4 bases from V and 6 from J, leaving 12 bases between them. CDR3 residues: CASSSTTVHGYTF. CDR3 DNA: TGTGCCAGCAGTTCTACGACAGTACATGGCTACACCTTC.

The rearrangement joins TRBV24-1 to TRBJ2-5, with TRBD2 as a possible D gene (6 bases). The CDR3 extends over 15 amino acids. Germline values: CDR1 KGHDR, CDR2 SFDVKD. The V gene lost 6 bases and the J gene lost 5 bases, with 18 bases spanning the gap. The CDR3 nucleotides read TGTGCCACCAGTTCGACTAGAGGCCGGGCGGAGACCCAGTACTTC. As protein: CATSSTRGRAETQYF.

The chain is built from TRBV2 and TRBJ2-5; 7 bases are shared with TRBD2. CDR1 SNHLY and CDR2 FYNNEI come from the germline V gene. The CDR3 is 13 amino acids. Trimming removed 4 bases from V and 1 base from J; junction bases left unmatched: 0. CDR3 bases: TGTGCCAGCAGTGCGGGAGGCCAAGAGACCCAGTACTTC. As protein: CASSAGGQETQYF.

The rearrangement links TRBV19 to TRBJ2-7, with 9 bases lining up with TRBD1. In germline, CDR1 is LNHDA, CDR2 SQIVND (reference sequence). This CDR3 contains 14 residues. Losses at the gene ends were 5 bases for V and 2 bases for J; bases not matched to a gene: 4. CDR3 loop: CASSFGQGTYEQYF. The CDR3 nucleotides read TGTGCCAGTAGTTTTGGACAGGGGACCTACGAGCAGTACTTC.

This clone was seen only once. The chain carries TRBV12-5 and TRBJ2-1; tentatively, D is TRBD2 (6 bases). V was clipped by 1 base and J by 7 bases, with 11 bases between them. This CDR3 spans 14 amino acids. Germline V lookup: CDR1 LGHNT, CDR2 FRNRAP. This CDR3 is CASGLGPAGNEQFF. The CDR3 DNA reads as TGTGCTAGTGGTTTGGGGCCAGCGGGTAATGAGCAGTTCTTC.

The genes are TRBV5-6 and TRBJ1-1; 7 nucleotides match TRBD1. Per the germline V gene, CDR1 is SGHDT and CDR2 is YYEEEE. CDR3 size: 16 residues. V lost 0 bases and J lost 1; bases outside the gene matches: 6. The DNA for the CDR3 is TGTGCCAGCAGCTTGGTTGGTGGGACAGCGAACACTGAAGCTTTCTTT. Protein product: CASSLVGGTANTEAFF.